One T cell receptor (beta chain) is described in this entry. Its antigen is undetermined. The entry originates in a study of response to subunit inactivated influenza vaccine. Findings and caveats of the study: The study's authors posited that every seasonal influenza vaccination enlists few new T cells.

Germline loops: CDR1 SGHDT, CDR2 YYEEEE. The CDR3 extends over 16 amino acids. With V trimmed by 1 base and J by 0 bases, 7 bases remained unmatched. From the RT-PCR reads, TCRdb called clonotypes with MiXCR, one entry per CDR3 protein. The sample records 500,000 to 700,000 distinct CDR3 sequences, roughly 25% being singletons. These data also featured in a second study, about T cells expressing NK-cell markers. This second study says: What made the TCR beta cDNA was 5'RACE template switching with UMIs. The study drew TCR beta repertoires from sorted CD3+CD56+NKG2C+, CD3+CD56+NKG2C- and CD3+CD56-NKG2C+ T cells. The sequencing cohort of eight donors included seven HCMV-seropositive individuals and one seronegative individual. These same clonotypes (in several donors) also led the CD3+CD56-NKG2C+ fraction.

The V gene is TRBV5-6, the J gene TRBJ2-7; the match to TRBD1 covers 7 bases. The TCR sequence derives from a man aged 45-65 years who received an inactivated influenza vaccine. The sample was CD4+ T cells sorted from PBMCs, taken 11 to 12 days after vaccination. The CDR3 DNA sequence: TGTGCCAGCAGCTTGTACTGGACAGGCAACTCCTACGAGCAGTACTTC. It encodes CASSLYWTGNSYEQYF.